This T cell receptor (beta chain) came from a study of T cell changes during pregnancy in multiple sclerosis. This CDR3 has 15 amino acids. The germline CDR1 and CDR2 sequences are SEHNR and FQNEAQ (reference sequence). Comment on this clone: The junction does not match germline at one end; this may be a read error.

The method was immunoSEQ multiplex PCR; TCRdb's version includes in-frame clones alone and lacks a portion of them. This repertoire shows some 81,000 clones, around 93% found once; its top ten account for 2% to 3%. Here the sequenced sample was peripheral blood, taken after pregnancy. This receptor was obtained from a female donor in good health, enrolled as a control in a pregnancy study. J is TRBJ2-1 and V is TRBV7-9; the match to TRBD2 covers 9 bases. CDR3 sequence (DNA): TGTGCCAGCAGATTAGCGGGAGCTGCCTACAATGAGCAGTTCTTC. Amino acid sequence: CASRLAGAAYNEQFF.